This TCR beta chain is drawn from a study of T cell responses to AZD1222 COVID-19 vaccine (dated by TCRdb to about 2021). At the level of the whole study: AZD1222 recipients with second doses at about 4 weeks or about 12 weeks were pooled, because spike-specific TCR depth and breadth did not differ between schedules. A total of just over 230 trial participants underwent TCR sequencing, of whom 207 had received two doses of AZD1222 and some 25 had received two doses of the MenACWY control vaccine. Trial participants were enrolled into age subgroups of 18-55, 56-69 and 70-plus years, which contained around 150, 28 and 57 TCR-sequenced participants, respectively. The paper as a whole reports these results and caveats: CD4 TCRs associated with the vaccine covered the entire spike protein, and the dominant responses were in regions 160-218 and 743-854. Because no day 14 peak-response samples were available, the repertoires could be characterized only after the peak T cell response. Conclusions about previously exposed vaccinees are limited because only a handful of AZD1222 recipients were SARS-CoV-2 seropositive at baseline. Participants were mostly white British, with more females than males. The authors suggested clonal diversity may have been underestimated. Reportedly, almost half of the unique spike-specific TCRs recognized epitopes lying outside the regions that are mutated in the B.1.351 and B.1.1.7 variants. The 56-69-year group was small, and its depth increase did not reach significance, likely because of low power. After two AZD1222 doses, both the breadth and the depth of spike-specific TCRs were significantly higher than at day 0 and than in MenACWY recipients.

The sample's time point label, decoded: baseline before first vaccination. Vaccinee samples came from UK trials COV001 and COV002, including a single-blind randomized controlled phase 2/3 trial of AZD1222 (ChAdOx1 nCoV-19) in healthy adults. For TCRbeta chain sequencing, PBMC samples were collected from trial participants at day 0 and at day 28 after the second dose. The sample holds a few counts of this clone. Its antigen remains undetermined. The input lacks base qualities; no much larger clone sits a single base away. The CDR3 regions of human TCRbeta chains were subjected to immunosequencing. Regarding the original processing steps: Repertoire TCRs were checked for matches against a reference library of SARS-CoV-2-specific TCRs that had been generated using the MIRA antigen-specificity platform. Breadth meant the fraction of unique TCRs that were SARS-CoV-2-associated, whereas depth meant the fraction of total T cells that were SARS-CoV-2-associated. Using the MIRA data, each spike-specific TCR was assigned both to the spike region to which the TCR was reactive and to a CD4 or CD8 class. Log10-transformed breadth and depth values were compared by one-way ANOVA with Sidak's multiple comparisons tests. TCRdb's version of the immuneACCESS table is confined to in-frame rearrangements and falls short of the full clone set. An unresolved V gene accounts for under half of the shortfall where checked; the remainder is of unknown origin. From that table come the V and J calls and clone size; the DNA was used to work out D and trimming. Across this sample there are over 100,000 clones, with around nine tenths seen only once. The ten top clones hold roughly 3.5% of the sample.

V ends up 1 base short and J 3 bases short, with an unmatched junction base count of 7. From the germline V gene, CDR1 is SGHVS and CDR2 is FNYEAQ. The CDR3, from cysteine to phenylalanine, totals 16 residues. Kept here is only the CDR3 DNA, which spans 48 bases and is read in frame from base 1. Sequencing was performed on peripheral blood, taken on day 0 of AZD1222 vaccination. The TCR originated in an adult in good health. Recombination connected TRBV7-6 to TRBJ2-5, with 8 junctional bases fitting TRBD2. The CDR3 protein: CASSLGATSVEETQYF. The nucleotide sequence is given as TGTGCCAGCAGCTTAGGAGCGACTAGCGTGGAAGAGACCCAGTACTTC.